The source of this T cell receptor beta chain is a study of blood T cell repertoires in COVID-19. Study at large: From the United States, Italy and Spain came samples of acute and convalescent COVID-19. From T cells, B-cell-depleted T cells, or PBMCs came the material, which was cDNA or gDNA.

TCRdb's copy holds only in-frame clones and misses some; the assay was immunoSEQ multiplex PCR. This table holds roughly 100,000 clones, 75% to 95% found once. The clonotype comes from a man younger than 30 with acute or convalescent COVID-19. Sequencing was performed on peripheral blood.

CDR3 nucleotides: TGTGCCAGTAGTATAGGGCCGAACACTGAAGCTTTCTTT. Its translation: CASSIGPNTEAFF. The J gene is TRBJ1-1, the V gene TRBV19, with D unresolved. The length of the CDR3 is 13 residues. With 1 base removed from V and 1 base from J, the gap between germline ends came to 4 bases. The germline V gene has CDR1 LNHDA and CDR2 SQIVND (reference sequence).